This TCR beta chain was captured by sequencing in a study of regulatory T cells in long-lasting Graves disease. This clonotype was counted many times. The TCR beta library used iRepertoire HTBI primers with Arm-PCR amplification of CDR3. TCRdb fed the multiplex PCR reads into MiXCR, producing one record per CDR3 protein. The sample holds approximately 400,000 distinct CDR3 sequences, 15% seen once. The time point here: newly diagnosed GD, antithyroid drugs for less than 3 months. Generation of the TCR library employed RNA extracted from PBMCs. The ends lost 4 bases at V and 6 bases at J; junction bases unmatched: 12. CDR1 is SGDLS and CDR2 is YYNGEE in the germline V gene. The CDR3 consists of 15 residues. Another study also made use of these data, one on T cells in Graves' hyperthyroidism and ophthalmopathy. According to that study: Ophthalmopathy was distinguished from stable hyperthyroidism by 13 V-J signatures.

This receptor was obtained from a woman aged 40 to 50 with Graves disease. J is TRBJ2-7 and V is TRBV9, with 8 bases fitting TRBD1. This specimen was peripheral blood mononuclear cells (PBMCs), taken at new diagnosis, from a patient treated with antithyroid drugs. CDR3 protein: CASSPTPGTGFEQYF. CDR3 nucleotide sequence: TGTGCCAGCAGCCCAACCCCCGGGACAGGTTTCGAGCAGTACTTC. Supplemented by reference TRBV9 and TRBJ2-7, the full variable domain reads DSGVTQTPKHLITATGQRVTLRCSPRSGDLSVYWYQQSLDQGLQFLIQYYNGEERAKGNILERFSAQQFPDLHSELNLSSLELGDSALYFCASSPTPGTGFEQYFGPGTRLTVT.